The present entry profiles one TCR beta chain with its context. The sample is drawn from a study of graft-versus-host responses after intestinal transplantation. Study-wide context: The recipients all started with anti-thymocyte globulin induction and then took tacrolimus and steroids for 2 to 3 years.

TCRdb keeps only in-frame clones here, not all; method: immunoSEQ multiplex PCR. This table holds 77,000 or so clones, about 90% found once. The CDR3 contains 11 residues. Material: PBMCs, obtained 98 days after intestinal transplantation. This clonotype was sampled from a human patient who received an intestinal transplant, so some T cells may come from the graft donor. V gene TRBV21-1 combines with J gene TRBJ2-5; the table's TRBD2 call for D was not verified on the DNA. TRBV21-1 is noted as a pseudogene. CDR3 region: CARRRRETQYF. The CDR3 nucleotides are TGTGCCAGAAGGAGGCGAGAGACCCAGTACTTC.